A single sample gave rise to the 25 T cell receptor beta chains below, sequenced in a study of T cell responses to AZD1222 COVID-19 vaccine. Sequencing was performed with immunoSEQ multiplex PCR; in TCRdb, only in-frame clones are kept and a portion is missing. The repertoire has some 130,000 clones, 85% to 90% of them found once; the top ten carry 1.5% to 2%. Material: peripheral blood, obtained on day 0 of AZD1222 vaccination. The receptors were gathered from an adult in good health.

This clone was detected a few times. The chain uses TRBV2 and TRBJ2-7; D is unresolved. The CDR3 is 12 amino acids. Trimming removed 7 bases at V and 1 base at J, with 8 bases between. Germline V CDR1 and CDR2: SNHLY, FYNNEI. For the CDR3, the DNA is TGTGCCAGCACGGCCGGATCCTACGAGCAGTACTTC. It specifies CASTAGSYEQYF.

The chain links TRBV15 to TRBJ2-7; 10 bases match TRBD1. J lost 5 bases, V lost 7 bases, and 8 bases had no gene match. The CDR3 has 14 amino acids. Germline V lookup: CDR1 LNHNV, CDR2 YYDKDF (reference sequence). The chain's CDR3 is CATTPTGGFNEQYF. CDR3 DNA sequence: TGTGCCACCACCCCGACAGGGGGCTTCAACGAGCAGTACTTC.

The V gene is TRBV25-1, the J gene TRBJ1-4; D is undetermined. V gave up 3 bases and J gave up 3 bases, with 17 bases separating them. The germline gives CDR1 MGHDK, CDR2 SYGVNS. This CDR3 is 17 amino acids long. The DNA of the CDR3 is TGTGCCAGCAGTGACTCCCAGGCGGGGAGGGCTAATGAAAAACTGTTTTTT. It translates to CASSDSQAGRANEKLFF.

This sequence joins TRBV11-2 and TRBJ2-5; 7 bases fit TRBD2. The germline V gene encodes CDR1 SGHAT and CDR2 FQNNGV. V was pared by 4 bases and J by 2 bases, with 7 bases of the junction left unmatched. CDR3 size: 15 residues. CDR3 in amino acids: CASSSRAGKQETQYF. The DNA for the CDR3 is TGTGCCAGCAGCTCCCGAGCGGGGAAGCAAGAGACCCAGTACTTC.

The chain recombines TRBV7-6 with TRBJ2-1; possible D gene TRBD2, 5 bases. The CDR3 sequence is 18 residues long. Trimming left V 1 base short and J 6 bases short, with 22 bases between. Germline V gives CDR1 SGHVS, CDR2 FNYEAQ. The DNA of the CDR3 is TGTGCCAGCAGCTTAGTAGGGATCCCGAGGGAGTTCAGCAATGAGCAGTTCTTC. This codes for CASSLVGIPREFSNEQFF.

The chain couples TRBV6-1 to TRBJ1-1; maybe TRBD1 (5 bases). V shed 1 base and J shed 5 bases, with 11 bases lying between them. CDR1 and CDR2 (germline): MNHNS, SASEGT. The CDR3 has 14 residues. CDR3 DNA sequence: TGTGCCAGCAGTGAAGTGGCAGGGCGAACTGAAGCTTTCTTT. Translating gives CASSEVAGRTEAFF.

The chain employs TRBV9 and TRBJ1-6; no clear D gene. Germline CDR1 reads SGDLS; CDR2 reads YYNGEE. The CDR3 is 16 residues long. V was shortened by 4 bases and J by 4 bases, with 15 bases between the two germline ends. CDR3 nucleotides: TGTGCCAGCAGCTTCGATGGGCGGGTTTATAATTCACCCCTCCACTTT. Amino acids: CASSFDGRVYNSPLHF.

V usage is TRBV11-1 and J usage is TRBJ1-1, with D perhaps TRBD1 (6 bases). From germline, CDR1 is SGHAT and CDR2 FQDESV (reference sequence). This CDR3 region has 14 residues. V dropped 5 bases and J dropped 3 bases, with 13 bases sitting between them. This CDR3 is CASSGVAGDTEAFF. The CDR3 DNA reads as TGTGCCAGCAGCGGAGTAGCAGGGGACACTGAAGCTTTCTTT.

J is TRBJ2-2 and V is TRBV5-1; 10 nucleotides match TRBD1. Germline V CDR1 and CDR2: SGHRS, YFSETQ. This CDR3 is 15 amino acids long. J gave up 5 bases and V 4 bases, and 5 bases lay outside the gene matches. CDR3 in DNA: TGCGCCAGCAGCAAGGGACAGGGGATTACCGGGGAGCTGTTTTTT. Translated: CASSKGQGITGELFF. Complete variable domain (other parts from reference TRBV5-1 and TRBJ2-2): KAGVTQTPRYLIKTRGQQVTLSCSPISGHRSVSWYQQTPGQGLQFLFEYFSETQRNKGNFPGRFSGRQFSNSRSEMNVSTLELGDSALYLCASSKGQGITGELFFGEGSRLTVL.

This chain connects TRBV4-2 to TRBJ2-5; TRBD2 matches 8 bases. This CDR3 contains 16 residues. V lost 1 base, J lost 4 bases, and 8 bases stayed unmatched. CDR1 and CDR2 from the germline V gene are LGHNA and YNFKEQ. The CDR3: CASSQAGTSLGETQYF. Here the CDR3 DNA reads TGTGCCAGCAGCCAAGCCGGGACTAGTTTGGGAGAGACCCAGTACTTC.

The chain carries TRBV5-1 and TRBJ2-7; 7 bases line up with TRBD1. V shed 1 base and J 1 base; nucleotides not matched to a gene: 2. CDR3 length: 14 residues. Germline V gene lookup returns CDR1 SGHRS and CDR2 YFSETQ. DNA of the CDR3: TGCGCCAGCAGCTTGACAGGGGAGTCCTACGAGCAGTACTTC. It codes for CASSLTGESYEQYF.

This clone appeared once. The chain employs TRBV5-1 and TRBJ2-7; TRBD2 agrees at 8 bases. CDR3 size: 14 residues. Germline-derived CDR1 and CDR2 are SGHRS and YFSETQ. J gave up 7 bases and V 4 bases, and 10 bases lay outside the gene matches. The CDR3 nucleotides are TGCGCCAGCAGCCCTACGGGAGGGCCTGGGGAGCAGTACTTC. As protein: CASSPTGGPGEQYF.

The CDR3 DNA follows: TGTGCCAGTAGTGCCTTCCTCCGGGACAGATTTGACACTGAAGCTTTCTTT. It yields the protein CASSAFLRDRFDTEAFF. The chain links TRBV19 to TRBJ1-1; TRBD1 agrees at 7 bases. The length of the CDR3 is 17 residues. CDR1 and CDR2 from the germline V gene are LNHDA and SQIVND (reference sequence). V trimming: 5 bases; J trimming: 3 bases; junction bases outside the gene matches: 15.

The V gene is TRBV9, the J gene TRBJ2-3; the match to TRBD2 covers 9 bases. The CDR3 is 16 residues long. V lost 5 bases, J lost 5 bases, and 12 bases stayed unmatched. Germline V gene sequence: CDR1 SGDLS, CDR2 YYNGEE. The CDR3, as DNA: TGTGCCAGCAGAGAGACAGCGGGGGGCGTCCAAGATACGCAGTATTTT. Translated, it gives CASRETAGGVQDTQYF.

The chain employs TRBV6-2 or TRBV6-3 and TRBJ2-7; a possible D gene is TRBD1 (7 bases). Per germline, CDR1 MNHEY and CDR2 SVGEGT. Trimming left V 5 bases short and J 6 bases short, with 20 bases between. This CDR3 has 15 residues. As DNA, the CDR3 is TGTGCCAGCAGTGTCGCGGGGACAGCTCTCGCCGAGCAGTACTTC. This translates into CASSVAGTALAEQYF.

The chain uses TRBV29-1 and TRBJ2-2; D unclear. CDR3 length: 14 amino acids. V was pared by 5 bases and J by 0 bases, with 10 bases between. CDR1 SQVTM and CDR2 ANQGSEA come from the germline V gene. The CDR3 here is CSVWGSSNTGELFF. In DNA, the CDR3 is TGCAGCGTTTGGGGATCCTCGAACACCGGGGAGCTGTTTTTT.

In its sample, this clone was seen once. The chain recombines TRBV25-1 with TRBJ2-2; TRBD1 matches 8 bases. The CDR3 extends over 16 amino acids. V was clipped by 1 base and J by 5 bases; unmatched bases: 6. Germline V lookup: CDR1 MGHDK, CDR2 SYGVNS. The CDR3 is CASSEFLTGVTGELFF. CDR3 nucleotide sequence: TGTGCCAGCAGTGAATTCCTGACAGGGGTAACCGGGGAGCTGTTTTTT.

There are a few counts of this clone. The rearrangement uses TRBV6-6 and TRBJ1-3, with D uncertain. Germline CDR1 and CDR2: MNHNY and SVGAGI (reference sequence). Trimming left V 0 bases short and J 0 bases short, with 9 bases between. This CDR3 region has 16 residues. The chain's CDR3 is CASSYSSGNSGNTIYF. In nucleotides, the CDR3 is TGTGCCAGCAGTTACTCCTCGGGGAACTCTGGAAACACCATATATTTT.

The CDR3 here is CASSQELAGHNEQFF. The CDR3 region has the DNA TGTGCCAGCAGCCAAGAGCTAGCGGGTCACAATGAGCAGTTCTTC. V gene TRBV3-1 (or the pseudogene TRBV3-2) combines with J gene TRBJ2-1; the match to TRBD2 covers 8 bases. The V gene end was trimmed by 0 bases and the J gene end by 5 bases; junction bases not matched to a gene: 3. This CDR3 has 15 amino acids. CDR1 is LGHDT, CDR2 YNNKEL, per germline (reference sequence).

The chain uses TRBV23-1 and TRBJ2-5; D gene ambiguous. TRBV23-1 is identified as an open reading frame with a role that is uncertain. Trimming pared 1 base from V and 2 bases from J, leaving 8 bases between. The CDR3 has 14 residues. CDR3 bases: TGCGCCAGCAGTCAATTACTCCGACAAGAGACCCAGTACTTC. It yields the protein CASSQLLRQETQYF.

This chain links TRBV2 with TRBJ1-3, with D maybe TRBD1 (5 bases). The CDR3 is 15 amino acids. The germline V gene encodes CDR1 SNHLY and CDR2 FYNNEI. The V and J ends lost 4 bases and 0 bases respectively, with 10 bases between them. This CDR3 reads CASSGPGNSGNTIYF. CDR3 sequence (DNA): TGTGCCAGCAGTGGTCCAGGGAACTCTGGAAACACCATATATTTT.

About this clone: A read error may account for a junction end that differs from germline. This chain connects TRBV11-3 to TRBJ2-7; no definite D call. The CDR3 is 14 residues long. The V gene's germline CDR1 is SGHNT and CDR2 YENEEA. CDR3 sequence reads: CASSLSRASHEQYF. In nucleotides, the CDR3 is TGTGCCAGCAGCTTAAGTCGGGCCTCCCACGAGCAGTACTTC.

The V call is TRBV27, the J call TRBJ1-4; no reliable D call. With 4 bases removed from V and 6 bases from J, the gap between germline ends came to 9 bases. This CDR3 contains 13 residues. Germline CDR1 MNHEY, CDR2 SMNVEV (reference sequence). Written as DNA, the CDR3 is TGTGCCAGCAGTTACGGGTTGTATGAAAAACTGTTTTTT. Protein product: CASSYGLYEKLFF.

The V gene is TRBV11-2, the J gene TRBJ2-5; 7 bases align to TRBD2. In germline, CDR1 is SGHAT, CDR2 FQNNGV. The CDR3 has 15 amino acids. V shed 6 bases, J shed 2 bases, and the junction held 9 bases outside the gene matches. The CDR3 is CASSLNGRPQETQYF. The CDR3 region has the DNA TGTGCCAGCAGTCTGAACGGGAGGCCACAAGAGACCCAGTACTTC.

This chain joins TRBV4-1 and TRBJ1-1; D not resolved. Germline CDR1 reads MGHRA; CDR2 reads YSYEKL. This CDR3 contains 13 residues. V was pared by 1 base and J by 3 bases, with 6 bases between. CDR3 residues: CASSQVPDTEAFF. The CDR3 nucleotides read TGCGCCAGCAGCCAAGTGCCTGACACTGAAGCTTTCTTT.